This T cell receptor beta chain derives from a study of T cells in Graves' hyperthyroidism and ophthalmopathy. The CDR3 regions of TCR beta were amplified from RNA transcripts. First-round RT-PCR of the TCR CDR3 relied on the HTBI primer set. TCRdb recomputed calls from the multiplex PCR reads with MiXCR, one row per CDR3 protein. This sample has hundreds of thousands of distinct CDR3 sequences, with roughly 32% found just once. Germline-derived CDR1 and CDR2 are SEHNR and FQNEAQ (reference sequence). J was trimmed by 2 bases and V by 4 bases; bases with no gene match: 6. The length of the CDR3 is 15 residues. There are many counts of this clonotype. Hyperthyroidism, newly diagnosed and lasting under 2 months, affected patients aged 18 to 65. Clinical symptoms, serum thyroxine, TRAb, thyroid ultrasound and orbital computed tomography informed diagnoses.

The chain couples TRBV7-9 to TRBJ2-7; 9 nucleotides match TRBD1. The sequence derives from a woman in her forties with Graves' hyperthyroidism. Sample: blood. CDR3 in amino acids: CASSSGTGITYEQYF. CDR3 nucleotide sequence: TGTGCCAGCAGCTCCGGGACAGGGATCACCTACGAGCAGTACTTC.